This is a list of T cell receptor beta chains from one sample in a study of T cells after yellow fever vaccination. TCRdb redid the calling of the 5' RACE reads with MiXCR, one entry per CDR3 protein. This table has some 560,000 distinct CDR3 sequences, under 25% appearing once. The source was PBMCs, collected 15 days after the yellow fever booster vaccination. The source of these receptors is a man aged 25 to 40 who received the YFV17D yellow fever vaccine. Both conserved end residues are part of each CDR3. D genes are given only for firm matches. Clone sizes are given selectively: once, few, many, or a class where the clone is expanded.

cdr3_aa cdr3_nt clone_size j_call v_call d_call
CASSYTKGDLGYGYTF TGTGCCAGCAGTTACACGAAGGGGGACCTGGGGTATGGCTACACCTTC few TRBJ1-2 TRBV6-5 NA
CASSPGRGNQPQHF TGTGCCAGCTCCCCGGGCCGGGGCAATCAGCCCCAGCATTTT NA TRBJ1-5 TRBV2 NA
CSVDAGRSGEQFF TGCAGCGTTGATGCCGGGAGGAGTGGGGAGCAGTTCTTC few TRBJ2-1 TRBV29-1 TRBD2
CASSWGQGTGNIQYF TGTGCCAGCAGCTGGGGACAGGGGACTGGAAACATTCAGTACTTC NA TRBJ2-4 TRBV5-5 TRBD1
CAITRERQLAGANVLTF TGTGCCATCACCCGGGAAAGGCAGCTAGCTGGGGCCAACGTCCTGACTTTC few TRBJ2-6 TRBV10-3 NA
CASSLAGTSGQETQYF TGTGCCAGCAGCTTAGCCGGGACTAGCGGACAAGAGACCCAGTACTTC NA TRBJ2-5 TRBV7-3 TRBD2
CASSLGGDYSPDTQYF TGCGCCAGCAGCTTGGGGGGTGATTACTCCCCAGATACGCAGTATTTT NA TRBJ2-3 TRBV5-1 NA
CASSSELAGGHEQYF TGTGCCAGCAGCTCCGAACTAGCGGGAGGCCACGAGCAGTACTTC NA TRBJ2-7 TRBV7-9 TRBD2
CSARDRDQETQYF TGCAGTGCTAGGGACAGGGACCAAGAGACCCAGTACTTC NA TRBJ2-5 TRBV20-1 TRBD1
CASSSSPGQGGNGNQPQHF TGTGCTAGCAGCTCGAGCCCGGGACAGGGGGGGAATGGCAATCAGCCCCAGCATTTT few TRBJ1-5 TRBV7-7 TRBD1
CASSSTGGLAGVYEQFF TGTGCCAGTAGTTCCACAGGGGGACTAGCGGGAGTGTATGAGCAGTTCTTC once TRBJ2-1 TRBV19 TRBD2
CASSLEAGGAYEQYF TGTGCCAGCAGTTTAGAGGCGGGAGGAGCCTACGAGCAGTACTTC few TRBJ2-7 TRBV12-3/TRBV12-4 TRBD2
CASMAGTSVNEQFF TGCGCCAGCATGGCAGGGACATCGGTGAATGAGCAGTTCTTC few TRBJ2-1 TRBV5-1 NA
CAYQGGGSAEAFF TGTGCCTACCAGGGAGGGGGTTCGGCTGAAGCTTTCTTT few TRBJ1-1 TRBV4-2 NA
CATSRDRVGDQPQHF TGTGCCACCAGCAGAGATCGAGTTGGGGATCAGCCCCAGCATTTT few TRBJ1-5 TRBV15 NA
CASSEQLGSGELFF TGTGCCAGCAGTGAGCAGCTGGGGTCCGGGGAGCTGTTTTTT few TRBJ2-2 TRBV2 NA
CASSSIARRQGRPDTQYF TGTGCCAGCAGTTCGATAGCCCGAAGACAGGGGAGGCCAGATACGCAGTATTTT NA TRBJ2-3 TRBV6-5 TRBD1
CSAGTQGAKNIQYF TGCAGTGCTGGCACACAGGGTGCCAAAAACATTCAGTACTTC NA TRBJ2-4 TRBV20-1 NA
CAVDRDLNIQYF TGTGCCGTCGACAGGGATCTGAACATTCAGTACTTC NA TRBJ2-4 TRBV2 TRBD1
CASSFYSGGNEQFF TGCGCCAGCAGCTTCTATTCTGGTGGTAATGAGCAGTTCTTC NA TRBJ2-1 TRBV5-1 NA
CASSQANYGYTF TGTGCCAGCAGCCAAGCTAACTATGGCTACACCTTC NA TRBJ1-2 TRBV14 NA
CASSLTWTSGYNEQFF TGTGCCAGCAGCTTAACGTGGACTAGCGGATACAATGAGCAGTTCTTC few TRBJ2-1 TRBV11-2 TRBD2
CATSDSGRNNEQFF TGTGCCACCAGTGATTCGGGTCGGAACAATGAGCAGTTCTTC NA TRBJ2-1 TRBV24-1 NA
CSASVGATNEKLFF TGCAGTGCTAGCGTCGGCGCAACTAATGAAAAACTGTTTTTT NA TRBJ1-4 TRBV20-1 NA
CSVHSYEQYF TGCTCTGTTCATTCCTACGAGCAGTACTTC NA TRBJ2-7 TRBV20-1 NA
CASSQDGGVASYNEQFF TGCGCCAGCAGCCAAGATGGCGGGGTAGCCTCCTACAATGAGCAGTTCTTC NA TRBJ2-1 TRBV4-3 NA
CSADRIPGQANYGYTF TGCAGTGCTGACCGTATACCGGGACAGGCTAACTATGGCTACACCTTC few TRBJ1-2 TRBV20-1 TRBD1
CASSLPISGGREQYF TGTGCCAGCAGCCTCCCTATTTCCGGGGGAAGGGAGCAGTACTTC NA TRBJ2-7 TRBV7-8 NA
CASRTPLPGGYEQYF TGTGCCAGCAGAACTCCCCTTCCGGGAGGATACGAGCAGTACTTC NA TRBJ2-7 TRBV27 TRBD2
CASSHQTGPNTEAFF TGTGCCAGCAGCCACCAGACAGGGCCCAACACTGAAGCTTTCTTT NA TRBJ1-1 TRBV3-1 TRBD1
CASSFLSGVETQYF TGTGCCAGCAGCTTCCTATCGGGAGTCGAGACCCAGTACTTC NA TRBJ2-5 TRBV11-2 NA
CASSLQTDTQYF TGTGCCAGCAGCCTTCAGACAGATACGCAGTATTTT many TRBJ2-3 TRBV7-9 NA
CASRPSSETQYF TGTGCCAGCAGACCCTCATCAGAGACCCAGTACTTC NA TRBJ2-5 TRBV6-2/TRBV6-3 NA
CASRRTANTGELFF TGTGCCAGCAGGCGGACAGCGAACACCGGGGAGCTGTTTTTT few TRBJ2-2 TRBV6-1 NA
CATSDPGLAMRGNEQFF TGTGCCACCAGTGACCCCGGACTAGCGATGCGGGGCAATGAGCAGTTCTTC many TRBJ2-1 TRBV24-1 TRBD2
CASSLDFRAYEQYF TGTGCCAGCAGCTTAGATTTTAGGGCCTACGAGCAGTACTTC once TRBJ2-7 TRBV7-2 NA
CASSLEDRRAGELFF TGCGCCAGCAGCTTGGAGGACAGACGAGCCGGGGAGCTGTTTTTT NA TRBJ2-2 TRBV5-1 NA
CASSLSSGSRGELFF TGTGCCAGCAGCTTATCTAGCGGGAGTAGAGGGGAGCTGTTTTTT few TRBJ2-2 TRBV11-2 TRBD2
CASSFGLPYEQYF TGTGCCAGCAGTTTTGGACTACCTTACGAGCAGTACTTC NA TRBJ2-7 TRBV12-3/TRBV12-4 NA
CSVGNRVYEQYF TGCAGCGTTGGTAACAGGGTCTACGAGCAGTACTTC few TRBJ2-7 TRBV29-1 NA
CSATTSQDQETQYF TGCAGTGCTACAACCAGCCAGGACCAAGAGACCCAGTACTTC NA TRBJ2-5 TRBV20-1 NA
CSATLLAGDSAYNEQFF TGCAGTGCTACTCTTCTAGCGGGAGACTCCGCCTACAATGAGCAGTTCTTC NA TRBJ2-1 TRBV20-1 TRBD2
CAISEYGQGNSYEQYF TGTGCCATCAGTGAGTACGGACAGGGAAACTCCTACGAGCAGTACTTC NA TRBJ2-7 TRBV10-3 TRBD1
CSVVRTSGTDTQYF TGCAGCGTTGTCAGGACTAGCGGCACAGATACGCAGTATTTT NA TRBJ2-3 TRBV29-1 TRBD2
CASSSRGSGSRGDTQYF TGTGCCAGCAGCAGCCGGGGGAGCGGGAGTCGAGGGGATACGCAGTATTTT few TRBJ2-3 TRBV7-2 TRBD2
CASSLRGIADTQYF TGTGCCAGCAGCCTTCGAGGGATCGCAGATACGCAGTATTTT few TRBJ2-3 TRBV6-1 NA
CASTRGVADEQYF TGCGCCAGCACTCGGGGGGTTGCGGACGAGCAGTACTTC NA TRBJ2-7 TRBV5-1 TRBD2
CASSRDVQETQYF TGTGCTAGCAGCCGGGACGTCCAAGAGACCCAGTACTTC many TRBJ2-5 TRBV7-7 NA
CASSTRGTRQPQHF TGTGCCAGCAGTACCAGGGGGACTCGACAGCCCCAGCATTTT few TRBJ1-5 TRBV12-3/TRBV12-4 TRBD1